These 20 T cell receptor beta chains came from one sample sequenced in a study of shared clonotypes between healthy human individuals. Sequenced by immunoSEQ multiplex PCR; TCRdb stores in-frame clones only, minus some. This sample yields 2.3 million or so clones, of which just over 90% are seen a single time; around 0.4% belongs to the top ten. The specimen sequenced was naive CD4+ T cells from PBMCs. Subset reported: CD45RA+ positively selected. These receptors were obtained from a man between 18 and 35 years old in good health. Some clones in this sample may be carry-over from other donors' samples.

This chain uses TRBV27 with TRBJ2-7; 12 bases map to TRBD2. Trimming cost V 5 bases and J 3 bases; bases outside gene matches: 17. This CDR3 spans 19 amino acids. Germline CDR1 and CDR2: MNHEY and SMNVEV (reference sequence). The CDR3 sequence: CASSIVRVPSGRALYEQYF. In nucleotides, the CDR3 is TGTGCCAGCAGTATAGTCAGAGTTCCTAGCGGGAGGGCCCTCTACGAGCAGTACTTC.

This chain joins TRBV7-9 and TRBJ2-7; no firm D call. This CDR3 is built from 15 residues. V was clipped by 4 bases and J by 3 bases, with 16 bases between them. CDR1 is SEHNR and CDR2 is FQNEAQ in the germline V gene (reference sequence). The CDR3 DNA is TGTGCCAGCAGCTCCGGCCCGGGTGACCACTACGAGCAGTACTTC. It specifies CASSSGPGDHYEQYF.

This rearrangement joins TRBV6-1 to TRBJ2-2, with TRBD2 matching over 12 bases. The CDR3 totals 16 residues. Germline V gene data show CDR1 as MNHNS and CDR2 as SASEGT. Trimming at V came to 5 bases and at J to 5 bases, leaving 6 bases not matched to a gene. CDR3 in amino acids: CASSKGLAGLTGELFF. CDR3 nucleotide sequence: TGTGCCAGCAGTAAAGGACTAGCGGGACTTACCGGGGAGCTGTTTTTT.

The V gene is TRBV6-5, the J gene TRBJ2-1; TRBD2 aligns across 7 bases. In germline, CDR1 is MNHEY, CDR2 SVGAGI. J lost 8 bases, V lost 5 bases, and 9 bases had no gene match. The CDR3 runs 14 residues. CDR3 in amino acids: CASSGREGRDEQFF. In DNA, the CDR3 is TGTGCCAGCAGTGGGAGGGAGGGCAGGGATGAGCAGTTCTTC.

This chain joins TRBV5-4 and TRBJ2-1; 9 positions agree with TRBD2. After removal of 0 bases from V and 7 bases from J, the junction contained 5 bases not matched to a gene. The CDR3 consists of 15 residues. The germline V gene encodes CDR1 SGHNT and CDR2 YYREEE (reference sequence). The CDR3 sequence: CASSLVASGNNEQFF. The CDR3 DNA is TGTGCCAGCAGCTTGGTTGCTAGCGGGAATAATGAGCAGTTCTTC.

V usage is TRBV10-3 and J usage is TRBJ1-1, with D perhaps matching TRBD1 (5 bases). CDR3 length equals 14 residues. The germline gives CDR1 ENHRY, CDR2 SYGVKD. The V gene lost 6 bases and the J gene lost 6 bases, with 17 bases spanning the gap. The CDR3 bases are TGTGCCATCAGGAAACGGGGGGGACGGTCTGAAGCTTTCTTT. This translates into CAIRKRGGRSEAFF.

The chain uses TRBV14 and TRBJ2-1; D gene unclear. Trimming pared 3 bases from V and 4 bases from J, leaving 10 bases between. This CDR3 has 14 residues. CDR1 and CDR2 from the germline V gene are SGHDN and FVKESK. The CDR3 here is CASSHLSTYNEQFF. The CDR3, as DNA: TGTGCCAGCAGCCACCTAAGTACATACAATGAGCAGTTCTTC. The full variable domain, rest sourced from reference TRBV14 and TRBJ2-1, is EAGVTQFPSHSVIEKGQTVTLRCDPISGHDNLYWYRRVMGKEIKFLLHFVKESKQDESGMPNNRFLAERTGGTYSTLKVQPAELEDSGVYFCASSHLSTYNEQFFGPGTRLTVL.

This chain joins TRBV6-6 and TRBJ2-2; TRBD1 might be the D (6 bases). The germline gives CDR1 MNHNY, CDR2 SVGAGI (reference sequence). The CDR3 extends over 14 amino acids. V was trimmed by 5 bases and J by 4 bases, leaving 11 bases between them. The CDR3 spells CASSPNRVTGELFF. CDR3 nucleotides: TGTGCCAGCAGTCCCAACAGGGTCACCGGGGAGCTGTTTTTT.

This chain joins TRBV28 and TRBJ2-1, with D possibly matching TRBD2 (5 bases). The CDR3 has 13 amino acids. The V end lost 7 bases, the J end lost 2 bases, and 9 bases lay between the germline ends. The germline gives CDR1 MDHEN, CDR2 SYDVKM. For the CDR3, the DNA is TGTGCCAGCACCAGGACTGCCTACAATGAGCAGTTCTTC. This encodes CASTRTAYNEQFF.

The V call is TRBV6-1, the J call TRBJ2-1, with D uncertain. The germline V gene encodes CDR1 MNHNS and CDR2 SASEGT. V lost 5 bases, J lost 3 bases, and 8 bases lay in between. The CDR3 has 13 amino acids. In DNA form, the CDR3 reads TGTGCCAGCAGTTTAGAAGACTACAATGAGCAGTTCTTC. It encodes CASSLEDYNEQFF.

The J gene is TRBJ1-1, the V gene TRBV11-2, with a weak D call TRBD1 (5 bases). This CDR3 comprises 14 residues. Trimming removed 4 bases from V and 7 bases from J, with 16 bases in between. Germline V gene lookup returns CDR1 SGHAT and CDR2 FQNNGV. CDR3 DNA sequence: TGTGCCAGCAGCTCTAGCCAGGGTCAGGTTGAAGCTTTCTTT. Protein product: CASSSSQGQVEAFF.

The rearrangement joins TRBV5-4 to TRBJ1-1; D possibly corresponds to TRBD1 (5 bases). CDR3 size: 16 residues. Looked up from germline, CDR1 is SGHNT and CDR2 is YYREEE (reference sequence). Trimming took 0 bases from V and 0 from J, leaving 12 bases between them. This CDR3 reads CASSLGAVGLNTEAFF. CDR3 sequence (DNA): TGTGCCAGCAGCTTGGGGGCCGTGGGGCTGAACACTGAAGCTTTCTTT.

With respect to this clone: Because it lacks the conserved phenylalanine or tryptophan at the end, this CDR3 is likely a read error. The CDR3 nucleotides read TGTGTCACCGGACAGGGATGCGAGCAGTACCTC. Translating it yields CVTGQGCEQYL. The chain employs TRBV27 and TRBJ2-7, with 8 nucleotides matching TRBD1. The CDR3 totals 11 residues. CDR1 MNHEY and CDR2 SMNVEV come from the germline V gene (reference sequence).

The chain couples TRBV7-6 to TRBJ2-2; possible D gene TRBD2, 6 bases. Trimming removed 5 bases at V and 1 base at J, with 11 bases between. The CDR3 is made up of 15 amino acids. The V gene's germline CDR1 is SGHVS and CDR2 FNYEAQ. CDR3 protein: CASSAVGGNTGELFF. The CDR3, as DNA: TGTGCCAGCAGCGCTGTCGGGGGGAACACCGGGGAGCTGTTTTTT.

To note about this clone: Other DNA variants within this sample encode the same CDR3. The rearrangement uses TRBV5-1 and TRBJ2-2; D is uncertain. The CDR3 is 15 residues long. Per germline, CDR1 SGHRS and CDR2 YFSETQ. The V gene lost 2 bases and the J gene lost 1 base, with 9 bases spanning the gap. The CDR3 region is CASSFSQLNTGELFF. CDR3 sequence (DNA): TGCGCCAGCAGCTTTTCGCAATTGAACACCGGGGAGCTGTTTTTT.

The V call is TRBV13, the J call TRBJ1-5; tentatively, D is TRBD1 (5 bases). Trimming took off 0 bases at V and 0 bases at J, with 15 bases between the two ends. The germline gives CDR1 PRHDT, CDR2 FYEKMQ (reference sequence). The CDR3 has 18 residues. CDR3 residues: CASSLGRIGAFSNQPQHF. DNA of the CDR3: TGTGCCAGCAGCTTAGGCCGAATCGGGGCTTTTAGCAATCAGCCCCAGCATTTT.

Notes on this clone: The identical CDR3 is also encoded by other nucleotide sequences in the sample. This CDR3 is CAWSRGGQETQYF. CDR3 coding DNA: TGTGCCTGGAGTCGGGGGGGGCAAGAGACCCAGTACTTC. This chain uses TRBV30 with TRBJ2-5; 8 nucleotides align to TRBD2. Germline values: CDR1 GTSNPN, CDR2 SVGIG (reference sequence). Trimming took 2 bases from V and 2 from J; bases not matched to a gene: 1. CDR3 length equals 13 residues.

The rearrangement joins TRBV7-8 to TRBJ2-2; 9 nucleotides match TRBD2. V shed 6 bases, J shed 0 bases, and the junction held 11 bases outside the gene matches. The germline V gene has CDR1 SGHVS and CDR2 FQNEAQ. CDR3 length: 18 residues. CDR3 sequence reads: CASRELAGLYANTGELFF. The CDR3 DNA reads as TGTGCCAGCAGGGAACTAGCGGGCCTGTACGCGAACACCGGGGAGCTGTTTTTT.

CDR3 bases: TGTGCCAGCAGTTCCCCCCGGTTCTGGCGGGAGAGAGATACGCAGTATTTT. Translating it yields CASSSPRFWRERDTQYF. This chain joins TRBV28 and TRBJ2-3, with 7 bases matching TRBD2. The CDR3 extends over 17 amino acids. J lost 5 bases, V lost 4 bases, and 15 bases had no gene match. CDR1 is MDHEN and CDR2 is SYDVKM in the germline V gene.

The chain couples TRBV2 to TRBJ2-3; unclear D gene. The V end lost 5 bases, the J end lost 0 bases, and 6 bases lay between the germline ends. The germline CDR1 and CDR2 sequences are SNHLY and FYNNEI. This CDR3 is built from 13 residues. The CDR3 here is CASSPASTDTQYF. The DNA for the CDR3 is TGTGCCAGCAGTCCGGCGAGCACAGATACGCAGTATTTT.